These 24 T cell receptor beta chains were sequenced from one sample in a study of blood T cell repertoires in COVID-19. Clones were read by immunoSEQ multiplex PCR, and TCRdb kept only the in-frame ones, dropping some. Seen here are 60,000 to 70,000 clones, 80% to 85% observed once, and the top ten hold 4.5%. Sequencing was carried out using peripheral blood. The receptor set was obtained from a woman aged 55-70 years with acute or convalescent COVID-19.

This clone was seen a handful of times. This CDR3 is CASSTVSQGGNQPQHF. CDR3 bases: TGTGCCAGCTCTACCGTCAGCCAGGGGGGCAATCAGCCCCAGCATTTT. The genes are TRBV18 and TRBJ1-5; 7 nucleotides align to TRBD1. V was clipped by 6 bases and J by 2 bases; unmatched bases: 10. Per germline, CDR1 KGHSH and CDR2 LQKENI. The length of the CDR3 is 16 residues.

The rearrangement links TRBV5-6 to TRBJ2-1; TRBD1 might be the D (6 bases). Germline V lookup: CDR1 SGHDT, CDR2 YYEEEE. V lost 4 bases and J lost 4, with 9 bases in between. The CDR3 contains 13 residues. The CDR3 region is CASSITGYNEQFF. CDR3 DNA: TGTGCCAGCAGCATAACAGGGTACAATGAGCAGTTCTTC.

The V and J genes are TRBV2 and TRBJ2-7; 7 nucleotides match TRBD2. Germline V lookup: CDR1 SNHLY, CDR2 FYNNEI. V gave up 6 bases and J gave up 0 bases; unmatched junction bases: 5. The CDR3 contains 14 residues. For the CDR3, the DNA is TGTGCCAGCAGCGAACGCGGGGGCTCCTACGAGCAGTACTTC. Translated, it gives CASSERGGSYEQYF.

This clone was detected only once. The CDR3 here is CATSVDSNYGYTF. The DNA of the CDR3 is TGTGCCACCAGTGTGGACAGTAACTATGGCTACACCTTC. The chain carries TRBV24-1 and TRBJ1-2, with D perhaps TRBD1 (6 bases). The germline gives CDR1 KGHDR, CDR2 SFDVKD. The length of the CDR3 is 13 residues. Trimming left V 5 bases short and J 1 base short, with 7 bases between.

The V gene is TRBV7-9, the J gene TRBJ2-3; the match to TRBD2 covers 10 bases. CDR1 is SEHNR, CDR2 FQNEAQ, per germline (reference sequence). This CDR3 has 17 residues. The trim removed 4 bases at V and 5 bases at J, leaving 12 bases unmatched. The CDR3 loop is CASSSQLRGLARDTQYF. The CDR3, as DNA: TGTGCCAGCAGCTCACAGCTCAGGGGACTAGCGAGAGATACGCAGTATTTT. The full variable domain, completed using reference TRBV7-9 and TRBJ2-3, is DTGVSQNPRHKITKRGQNVTFRCDPISEHNRLYWYRQTLGQGPEFLTYFQNEAQLEKSRLLSDRFSAERPKGSFSTLEIQRTEQGDSAMYLCASSSQLRGLARDTQYFGPGTRLTVL.

The CDR3 sequence is CASSAPGTVSSYEQYF. The CDR3 DNA follows: TGTGCCAGCAGTGCACCCGGGACAGTGAGCTCCTACGAGCAGTACTTC. The chain recombines TRBV6-1 with TRBJ2-7, with 7 bases lining up with TRBD1. CDR1 MNHNS and CDR2 SASEGT come from the germline V gene. The CDR3 covers 16 residues. The trim removed 4 bases at V and 0 bases at J, leaving 9 bases unmatched.

This chain links TRBV5-1 with TRBJ1-3, with a weak D call TRBD1 (6 bases). Germline values: CDR1 SGHRS, CDR2 YFSETQ. Trimming stripped 5 bases from V and 4 bases from J, with 13 bases between. This CDR3 spans 14 amino acids. CDR3 sequence: CASSSGRGGNTIYF. The CDR3, as DNA: TGCGCCAGCAGTTCGGGCAGGGGAGGAAACACCATATATTTT.

For the CDR3, the DNA is TGTGCCAGCAGCCCCGGGGGGCATCCCACAGATACGCAGTATTTT. It codes for CASSPGGHPTDTQYF. The chain links TRBV11-2 to TRBJ2-3; D might be TRBD2 (7 bases). CDR1 is SGHAT, CDR2 FQNNGV, per germline. V lost 5 bases and J lost 2, with 14 bases in between. CDR3 length: 15 residues. Based on the CDR3 plus reference TRBV11-2 and TRBJ2-3, the full variable domain is EAGVAQSPRYKIIEKRQSVAFWCNPISGHATLYWYQQILGQGPKLLIQFQNNGVVDDSQLPKDRFSAERLKGVDSTLKIQPAKLEDSAVYLCASSPGGHPTDTQYFGPGTRLTVL.

The J gene is TRBJ1-4, the V gene TRBV15; maybe TRBD1 (6 bases). The V and J ends lost 5 bases and 8 bases respectively, with 15 bases between them. CDR3 length: 14 residues. In germline, CDR1 is LNHNV, CDR2 YYDKDF (reference sequence). The CDR3 region has the DNA TGTGCCACCAGCCGAAACAGGGAGAGCGAAAAACTGTTTTTT. Translation gives CATSRNRESEKLFF. Filled out from reference TRBV15 and TRBJ1-4, the complete variable domain reads DAMVIQNPRYQVTQFGKPVTLSCSQTLNHNVMYWYQQKSSQAPKLLFHYYDKDFNNEADTPDNFQSRRPNTSFCFLDIRSPGLGDTAMYLCATSRNRESEKLFFGSGTQLSVL.

This clone came up a few times. The chain recombines TRBV12-3 or TRBV12-4 with TRBJ1-2, with D possibly matching TRBD1 (6 bases). The CDR3 is 13 residues long. Trimming stripped 3 bases from V and 7 bases from J, with 12 bases between. This CDR3 reads CASSFSQGSGYTF. Written as DNA, the CDR3 is TGTGCCAGCAGTTTTTCACAGGGTTCTGGCTACACCTTC.

This chain joins TRBV10-3 and TRBJ2-1; D possibly corresponds to TRBD2 (6 bases). The CDR3 consists of 11 residues. CDR1 and CDR2 from the germline V gene are ENHRY and SYGVKD. V dropped 8 bases and J dropped 5 bases, with 7 bases sitting between them. The CDR3 here is CAIGGDNEQFF. CDR3 sequence (DNA): TGTGCCATCGGCGGGGACAATGAGCAGTTCTTC.

This clone was found once. The rearrangement links TRBV11-1 to TRBJ2-3; TRBD2 aligns across 8 bases. The ends lost 0 bases at V and 3 bases at J; junction bases unmatched: 2. The germline V gene encodes CDR1 SGHAT and CDR2 FQDESV (reference sequence). The CDR3 is 15 amino acids. This chain's CDR3 is CASSLARGGTDTQYF. The CDR3 nucleotides read TGTGCCAGCAGCTTAGCTCGCGGGGGGACAGATACGCAGTATTTT.

This chain uses TRBV6-1 with TRBJ1-2, with D tentatively TRBD1 (6 bases). Germline V gene lookup returns CDR1 MNHNS and CDR2 SASEGT. The CDR3 sequence is 14 residues long. Trimming took 2 bases from V and 7 from J, leaving 14 bases between them. CDR3 residues: CASSERNRVTGYTF. The CDR3 region has the DNA TGTGCCAGCAGTGAAAGAAACAGGGTCACTGGCTACACCTTC.

The V and J genes are TRBV2 and TRBJ2-2; D gene ambiguous. Germline loops: CDR1 SNHLY, CDR2 FYNNEI. The CDR3 totals 12 residues. Deletions cut 6 bases from V and 8 bases from J, with 10 bases between. CDR3: CASRPNGGELFF. CDR3 in DNA: TGTGCCAGCAGGCCCAACGGGGGGGAGCTGTTTTTT.

This chain uses TRBV19 with TRBJ2-3; 9 bases match TRBD1. Germline CDR1 is LNHDA and CDR2 is SQIVND (reference sequence). This CDR3 region has 15 residues. V was pared by 5 bases and J by 6 bases, with 9 bases of the junction left unmatched. CDR3 region: CASSLQGARMDTQYF. The CDR3 nucleotides are TGTGCCAGTAGTTTACAGGGGGCGCGGATGGATACGCAGTATTTT. Filled out from reference TRBV19 and TRBJ2-3, the complete variable domain reads DGGITQSPKYLFRKEGQNVTLSCEQNLNHDAMYWYRQDPGQGLRLIYYSQIVNDFQKGDIAEGYSVSREKKESFPLTVTSAQKNPTAFYLCASSLQGARMDTQYFGPGTRLTVL.

The V gene is TRBV7-2, the J gene TRBJ2-1; TRBD1 aligns across 12 bases. The CDR3 runs 16 residues. Germline V gene sequence: CDR1 SGHTA, CDR2 FQGNSA. The V segment lost 5 bases and the J segment 6 bases; nucleotides outside the gene matches: 8. The CDR3: CASSTTGTGGFNEQFF. DNA for the CDR3: TGTGCCAGCAGCACGACCGGGACAGGGGGCTTCAATGAGCAGTTCTTC.

The rearrangement joins TRBV19 to TRBJ2-2; tentatively, D is TRBD2 (6 bases). The ends were cut back, 7 bases at V and 4 bases at J, with 16 bases in the middle. In germline, CDR1 is LNHDA, CDR2 SQIVND (reference sequence). The CDR3 totals 15 residues. Here the CDR3 DNA reads TGTGCCAGTAATCCCCGGCAGGGAGGCACCGGGGAGCTGTTTTTT. Its translation is CASNPRQGGTGELFF.

This clone was counted only a few times. The genes are TRBV5-5 and TRBJ2-2; 8 bases are shared with TRBD2. The CDR3 extends over 17 amino acids. Germline CDR1 SGHKS, CDR2 YYEKEE (reference sequence). V shed 3 bases, J shed 0 bases, and the junction held 7 bases outside the gene matches. CDR3 coding DNA: TGTGCCAGCAGCTGGTTAGCGGGGAGCGCGAACACCGGGGAGCTGTTTTTT. Translating gives CASSWLAGSANTGELFF.

This rearrangement joins TRBV5-1 to TRBJ1-1; maybe TRBD1 (6 bases). V was clipped by 2 bases and J by 3 bases, with 11 bases between them. Per germline, CDR1 SGHRS and CDR2 YFSETQ. This CDR3 comprises 14 residues. CDR3 sequence reads: CASSFLGADTEAFF. The CDR3, as DNA: TGCGCCAGCAGCTTTTTGGGGGCGGACACTGAAGCTTTCTTT.

The chain links TRBV6-2 or TRBV6-3 to TRBJ1-2; the match to TRBD1 covers 7 bases. CDR1 is MNHEY and CDR2 is SVGEGT in the germline V gene. The junction had 9 bases not matched to a gene; V was cut back by 4 bases and J by 4 bases. The CDR3 is 15 amino acids. The CDR3 DNA follows: TGTGCCAGCAGTTCGAACCCGGGACAGAGCTATGGCTACACCTTC. The encoded protein is CASSSNPGQSYGYTF.

This clone was detected only once. The chain joins TRBV7-3 to TRBJ2-1, with D possibly matching TRBD1 (5 bases). Per the germline V gene, CDR1 is SGHTA and CDR2 is FQGTGA. V lost 4 bases and J lost 3, with 7 bases in between. This CDR3 has 13 residues. As DNA, the CDR3 is TGTGCCAGCAGCTCCCAGGGCTACAATGAGCAGTTCTTC. This translates into CASSSQGYNEQFF. The entire variable domain, with the rest obtained from reference TRBV7-3 and TRBJ2-1, is as follows: GAGVSQTPSNKVTEKGKYVELRCDPISGHTALYWYRQSLGQGPEFLIYFQGTGAADDSGLPNDRFFAVRPEGSVSTLKIQRTERGDSAVYLCASSSQGYNEQFFGPGTRLTVL.

The rearrangement uses TRBV19 and TRBJ1-5; TRBD1 matches 7 bases. V was pared by 4 bases and J by 3 bases, with 6 bases of the junction left unmatched. CDR1 LNHDA and CDR2 SQIVND come from the germline V gene (reference sequence). This CDR3 has 15 amino acids. The CDR3 loop is CASSTRQGDNQPQHF. The CDR3 bases are TGTGCCAGTAGTACTAGACAGGGAGACAATCAGCCCCAGCATTTT. Full variable domain (rest looked up from reference TRBV19 and TRBJ1-5): DGGITQSPKYLFRKEGQNVTLSCEQNLNHDAMYWYRQDPGQGLRLIYYSQIVNDFQKGDIAEGYSVSREKKESFPLTVTSAQKNPTAFYLCASSTRQGDNQPQHFGDGTRLSIL.

The chain links TRBV7-2 to TRBJ2-3, with TRBD1 matching 8 bases. Losses at the gene ends were 3 bases for V and 6 bases for J; bases not matched to a gene: 5. Germline-derived CDR1 and CDR2 are SGHTA and FQGNSA. This CDR3 is 14 amino acids long. The CDR3 here is CASSFQGAGDTQYF. In DNA form, the CDR3 reads TGTGCCAGCAGCTTCCAGGGGGCCGGGGATACGCAGTATTTT. The whole variable domain, remainder taken from reference TRBV7-2 and TRBJ2-3, is GAGVSQSPSNKVTEKGKDVELRCDPISGHTALYWYRQSLGQGLEFLIYFQGNSAPDKSGLPSDRFSAERTGGSVSTLTIQRTQQEDSAVYLCASSFQGAGDTQYFGPGTRLTVL.

The rearrangement uses TRBV7-3 and TRBJ1-3, with TRBD1 as a possible D gene (5 bases). The CDR3 consists of 18 residues. The germline CDR1 and CDR2 sequences are SGHTA and FQGTGA. Trimming shortened V by 1 base and J by 1 base, and 17 bases separated the two germline ends. The CDR3 loop is CASSLKGAFKISGNTIYF. The CDR3 nucleotides are TGTGCCAGCAGCTTAAAAGGGGCATTCAAAATTTCTGGAAACACCATATATTTT.